The rows below give T cell receptor beta chains drawn from one sample of a study of T cell responses to AZD1222 COVID-19 vaccine. Sequencing was performed with immunoSEQ multiplex PCR; in TCRdb, only in-frame clones are kept and a portion is missing. The sample lists some 120,000 clones, over 75% occurring once. The sample here was peripheral blood, taken on day 0 of AZD1222 vaccination. The receptors shown here come from an adult in good health. CDR3s leave out the opening cysteine and the closing phenylalanine or tryptophan.

ATSDLAGELF TRBJ2-2 TRBV24-1
ASSFVNTEAF TRBJ1-1 TRBV12-3/TRBV12-4
ASRPILTTKGGYT TRBJ1-2 TRBV28
AISARGGLLSGANVLT TRBJ2-6 TRBV10-3
ATAGDRAETQY TRBJ2-5 TRBV24-1
ASSPVRLAGADTQY TRBJ2-3 TRBV3-1/TRBV3-2
ASSLEWGRLNTEAF TRBJ1-1 TRBV5-1
ASSLQANQPQH TRBJ1-5 TRBV11-2
ASSHEGDRGLGDTEAF TRBJ1-1 TRBV6-2/TRBV6-3
ASSQDSGAVAKNIQY TRBJ2-4 TRBV4-1
ASSLGAEQPQH TRBJ1-5 TRBV2
ASSRIYRGRLGNSPLH TRBJ1-6 TRBV27
ATSGEGVSNQPQH TRBJ1-5 TRBV24-1
ASSFIGGRNTEAF TRBJ1-1 TRBV7-9
ASSEAHGGRGLF TRBJ2-7 TRBV6-1
AISESNPSGAGNSPLH TRBJ1-6 TRBV10-3
ASSQGQLNTIY TRBJ1-3 TRBV7-9
SVATGVNTEAF TRBJ1-1 TRBV29-1
ASSVHRRPERF TRBJ2-1 TRBV25-1
ASSRQDYYNEQF TRBJ2-1 TRBV19